This section outlines one TCR beta chain sequence together with its context. The target antigen is unknown. The data stem from a study of vaccination and CD4 T cells after COVID-19. Study-wide background: Two of the convalescents were Hispanic, and convalescents were six males and four females.

The CDR3 is 14 residues long. Losses at the gene ends were 6 bases for V and 0 bases for J; bases not matched to a gene: 3. Germline values: CDR1 SNHLY, CDR2 FYNNEI. Treatment in this sample: approximately 10-day PBMC culture with coronavirus spike peptide pools or control peptides (ViraFEST assay). Positive PCR tests dated from March to December 2020, predating US Alpha, Beta and Delta variants. The Oncomine TCR Beta short-read assay sequenced DNA from cultured CD4+ T cells. TCRdb used MiXCR to reprocess the PCR reads, holding one entry per CDR3 protein. The table has roughly 12,000 distinct CDR3 sequences, under 35% seen once.

The chain uses TRBV2 and TRBJ2-3; 7 bases are a match to TRBD1. The sample in question was CD4+ T cells from blood, cultured in vitro, obtained after SARS-CoV-2 vaccination. This TCR came from a human donor who had recovered from COVID-19. Written as DNA, the CDR3 is TGTGCCAGCAGAGGACAGGCTAGCACAGATACGCAGTATTTT. Encoded protein: CASRGQASTDTQYF.